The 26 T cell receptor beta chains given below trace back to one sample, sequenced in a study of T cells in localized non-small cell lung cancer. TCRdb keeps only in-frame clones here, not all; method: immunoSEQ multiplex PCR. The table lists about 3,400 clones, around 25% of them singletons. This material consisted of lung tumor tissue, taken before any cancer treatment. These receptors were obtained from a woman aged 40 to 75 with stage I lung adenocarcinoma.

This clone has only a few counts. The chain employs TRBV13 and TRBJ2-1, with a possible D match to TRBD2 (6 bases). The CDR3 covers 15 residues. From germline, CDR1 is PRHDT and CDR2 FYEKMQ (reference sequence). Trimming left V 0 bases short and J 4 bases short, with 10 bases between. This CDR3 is CASSLGPRGYNEQFF. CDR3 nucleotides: TGTGCCAGCAGCTTAGGCCCCCGGGGGTACAATGAGCAGTTCTTC.

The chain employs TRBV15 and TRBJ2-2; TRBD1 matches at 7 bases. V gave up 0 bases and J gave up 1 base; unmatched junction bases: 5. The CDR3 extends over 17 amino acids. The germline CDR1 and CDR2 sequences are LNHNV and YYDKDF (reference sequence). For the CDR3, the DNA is TGTGCCACCAGCAGAGATAGGAGGACAGGGAACACCGGGGAGCTGTTTTTT. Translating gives CATSRDRRTGNTGELFF.

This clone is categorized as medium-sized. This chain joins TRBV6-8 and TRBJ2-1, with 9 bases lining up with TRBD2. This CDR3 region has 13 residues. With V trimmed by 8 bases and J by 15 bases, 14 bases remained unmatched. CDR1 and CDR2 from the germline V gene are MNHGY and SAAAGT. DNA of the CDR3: TGTGCCAGCTGGAGTAGCGGGAGAAGGAACTTGTTCTTC. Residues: CASWSSGRRNLFF.

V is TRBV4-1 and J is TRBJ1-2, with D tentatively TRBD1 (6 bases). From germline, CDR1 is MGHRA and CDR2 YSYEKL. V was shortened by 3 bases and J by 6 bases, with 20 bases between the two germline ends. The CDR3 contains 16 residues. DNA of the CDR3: TGCGCCAGCAGCCAGCAGGGGACCGACCTTCAGGATGGCTACACCTTC. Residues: CASSQQGTDLQDGYTF.

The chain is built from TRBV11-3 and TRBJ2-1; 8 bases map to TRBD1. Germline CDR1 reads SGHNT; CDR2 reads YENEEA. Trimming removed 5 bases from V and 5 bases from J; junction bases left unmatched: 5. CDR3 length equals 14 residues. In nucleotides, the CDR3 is TGTGCCAGCAGCCGCTGGACAGGGAACAATGAGCAGTTCTTC. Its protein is CASSRWTGNNEQFF.

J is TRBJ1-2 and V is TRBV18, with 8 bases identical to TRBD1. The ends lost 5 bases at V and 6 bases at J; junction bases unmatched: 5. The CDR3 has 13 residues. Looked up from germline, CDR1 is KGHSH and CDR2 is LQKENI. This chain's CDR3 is CASSYGQGDGYTF. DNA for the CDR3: TGTGCCAGCTCATACGGACAGGGTGATGGCTACACCTTC.

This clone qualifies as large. Here the CDR3 DNA reads TGCAGCGTTGAGACGGGGACTCACGAGCAGTACTTC. It yields the protein CSVETGTHEQYF. V gene TRBV29-1 combines with J gene TRBJ2-7; D may be TRBD2 (6 bases). V was trimmed by 3 bases and J by 5 bases, leaving 11 bases between them. Germline values: CDR1 SQVTM, CDR2 ANQGSEA. CDR3 length: 12 residues.

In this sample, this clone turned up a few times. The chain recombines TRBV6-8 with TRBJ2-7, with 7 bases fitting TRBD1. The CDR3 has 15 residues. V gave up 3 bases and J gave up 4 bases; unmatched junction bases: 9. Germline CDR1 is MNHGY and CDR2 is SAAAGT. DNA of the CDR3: TGTGCCAGCAGTTATATCGGGACAGTCCTATACGAGCAGTACTTC. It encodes CASSYIGTVLYEQYF.

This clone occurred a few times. The CDR3 loop reads CASSARTGTSNYGYTF. CDR3 sequence (DNA): TGTGCCAGCAGCGCTCGGACAGGAACCTCTAACTATGGCTACACCTTC. The chain uses TRBV9 and TRBJ1-2; TRBD1 matches 7 bases. CDR1 SGDLS and CDR2 YYNGEE come from the germline V gene. With V trimmed by 3 bases and J by 0 bases, 8 bases remained unmatched. This CDR3 spans 16 amino acids.

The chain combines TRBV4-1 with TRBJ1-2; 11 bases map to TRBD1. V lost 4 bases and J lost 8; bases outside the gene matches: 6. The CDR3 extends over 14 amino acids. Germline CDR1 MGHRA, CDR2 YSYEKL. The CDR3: CASSPGQGARGYTF. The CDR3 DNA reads TGCGCCAGCAGCCCTGGACAGGGGGCGAGGGGCTACACCTTC.

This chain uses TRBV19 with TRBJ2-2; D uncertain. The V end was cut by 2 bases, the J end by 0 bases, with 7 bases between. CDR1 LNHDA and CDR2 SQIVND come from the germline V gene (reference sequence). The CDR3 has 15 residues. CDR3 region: CASSILGANTGELFF. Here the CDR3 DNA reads TGTGCCAGTAGTATACTAGGTGCGAACACCGGGGAGCTGTTTTTT.

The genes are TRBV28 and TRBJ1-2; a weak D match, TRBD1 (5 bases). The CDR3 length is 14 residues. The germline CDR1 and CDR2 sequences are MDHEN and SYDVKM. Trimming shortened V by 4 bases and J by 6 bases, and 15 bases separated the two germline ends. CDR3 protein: CASSSGHPGDGYTF. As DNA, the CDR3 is TGTGCCAGCAGTTCCGGACACCCCGGAGATGGCTACACCTTC.

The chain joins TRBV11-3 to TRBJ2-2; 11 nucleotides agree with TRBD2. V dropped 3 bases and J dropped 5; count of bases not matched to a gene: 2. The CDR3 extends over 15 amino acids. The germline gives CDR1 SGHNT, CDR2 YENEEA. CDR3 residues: CASSFTSGSTGELFF. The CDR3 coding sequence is TGTGCCAGCAGCTTCACTAGCGGGAGTACCGGGGAGCTGTTTTTT.

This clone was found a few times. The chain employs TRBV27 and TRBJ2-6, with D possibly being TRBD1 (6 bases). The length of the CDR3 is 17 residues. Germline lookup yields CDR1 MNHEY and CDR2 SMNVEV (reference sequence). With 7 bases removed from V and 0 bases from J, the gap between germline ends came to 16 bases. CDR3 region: CASTTGQPSSGANVLTF. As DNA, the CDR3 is TGTGCCAGCACCACTGGACAGCCCTCCTCTGGGGCCAACGTCCTGACTTTC.

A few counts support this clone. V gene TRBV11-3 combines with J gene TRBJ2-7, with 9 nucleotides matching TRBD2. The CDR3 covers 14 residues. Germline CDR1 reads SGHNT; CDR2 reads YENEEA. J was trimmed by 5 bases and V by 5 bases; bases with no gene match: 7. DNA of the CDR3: TGTGCCAGCAGCGGAGCGGGAGGATCCGACGAGCAGTACTTC. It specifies CASSGAGGSDEQYF.

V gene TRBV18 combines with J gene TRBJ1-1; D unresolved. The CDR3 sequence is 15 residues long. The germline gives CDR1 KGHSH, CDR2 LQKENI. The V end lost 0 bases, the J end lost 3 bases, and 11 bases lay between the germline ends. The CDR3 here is CASSPPYREDTEAFF. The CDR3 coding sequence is TGTGCCAGCTCACCACCGTACAGAGAAGACACTGAAGCTTTCTTT.

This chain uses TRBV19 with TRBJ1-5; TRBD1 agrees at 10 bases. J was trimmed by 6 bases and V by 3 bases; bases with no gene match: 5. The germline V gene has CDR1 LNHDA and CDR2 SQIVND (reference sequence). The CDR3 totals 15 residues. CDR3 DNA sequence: TGTGCCAGTAGTATCGGGGGGACAGGGGCTCAGCCCCAGCATTTT. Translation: CASSIGGTGAQPQHF. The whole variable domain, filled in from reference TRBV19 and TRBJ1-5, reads DGGITQSPKYLFRKEGQNVTLSCEQNLNHDAMYWYRQDPGQGLRLIYYSQIVNDFQKGDIAEGYSVSREKKESFPLTVTSAQKNPTAFYLCASSIGGTGAQPQHFGDGTRLSIL.

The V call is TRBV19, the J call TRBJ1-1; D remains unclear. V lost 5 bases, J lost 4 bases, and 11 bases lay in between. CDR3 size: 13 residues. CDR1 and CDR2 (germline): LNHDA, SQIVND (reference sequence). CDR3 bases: TGTGCCAGTAGTTTAACGGTGAGCACTGAAGCTTTCTTT. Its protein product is CASSLTVSTEAFF.

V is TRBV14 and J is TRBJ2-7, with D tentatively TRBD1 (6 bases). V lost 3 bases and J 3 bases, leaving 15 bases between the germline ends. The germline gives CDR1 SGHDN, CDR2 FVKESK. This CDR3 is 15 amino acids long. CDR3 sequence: CASSHLRTENYEQYF. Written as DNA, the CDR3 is TGTGCCAGCAGCCACCTTAGGACAGAAAACTACGAGCAGTACTTC.

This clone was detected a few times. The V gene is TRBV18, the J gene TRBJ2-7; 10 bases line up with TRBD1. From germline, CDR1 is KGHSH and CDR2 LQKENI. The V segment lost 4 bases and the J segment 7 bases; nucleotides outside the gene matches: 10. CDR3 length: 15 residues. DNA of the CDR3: TGTGCCAGCTCACGGAGACAGGGGGCGGTTGAAGAGCAGTACTTC. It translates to CASSRRQGAVEEQYF. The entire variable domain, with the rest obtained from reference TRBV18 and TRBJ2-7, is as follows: NAGVMQNPRHLVRRRGQEARLRCSPMKGHSHVYWYRQLPEEGLKFMVYLQKENIIDESGMPKERFSAEFPKEGPSILRIQQVVRGDSAAYFCASSRRQGAVEEQYFGPGTRLTVT.

CDR3 DNA: TGTGCCAGCAGTGAAGGTGGGGGGGCCGATTGGCCCCAGCATTTT. This translates into CASSEGGGADWPQHF. The rearrangement uses TRBV2 and TRBJ1-5; a weak D match, TRBD1 (6 bases). This CDR3 comprises 15 residues. Per germline, CDR1 SNHLY and CDR2 FYNNEI. The V end was cut by 1 base, the J end by 9 bases, with 16 bases between. The full variable domain, with the rest looked up from reference TRBV2 and TRBJ1-5, is EPEVTQTPSHQVTQMGQEVILRCVPISNHLYFYWYRQILGQKVEFLVSFYNNEISEKSEIFDDQFSVERPDGSNFTLKIRSTKLEDSAMYFCASSEGGGADWPQHFGDGTRLSIL.

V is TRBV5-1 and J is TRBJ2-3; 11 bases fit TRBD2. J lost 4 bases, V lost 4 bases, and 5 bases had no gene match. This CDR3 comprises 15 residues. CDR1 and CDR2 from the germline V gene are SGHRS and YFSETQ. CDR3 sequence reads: CASSPSGLAADTQYF. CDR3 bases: TGCGCCAGCAGCCCCTCGGGACTAGCGGCAGATACGCAGTATTTT.

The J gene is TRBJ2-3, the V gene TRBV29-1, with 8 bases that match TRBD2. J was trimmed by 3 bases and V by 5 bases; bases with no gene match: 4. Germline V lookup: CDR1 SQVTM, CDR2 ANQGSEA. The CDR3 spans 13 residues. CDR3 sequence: CSVQAGGTDTQYF. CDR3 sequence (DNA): TGCAGCGTTCAGGCGGGGGGAACAGATACGCAGTATTTT.

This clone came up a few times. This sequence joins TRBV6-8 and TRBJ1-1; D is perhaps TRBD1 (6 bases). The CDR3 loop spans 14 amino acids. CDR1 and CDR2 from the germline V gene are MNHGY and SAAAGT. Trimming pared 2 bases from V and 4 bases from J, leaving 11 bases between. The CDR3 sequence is CASSYGGGGTEAFF. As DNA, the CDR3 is TGTGCCAGCAGTTACGGCGGGGGCGGCACTGAAGCTTTCTTT.

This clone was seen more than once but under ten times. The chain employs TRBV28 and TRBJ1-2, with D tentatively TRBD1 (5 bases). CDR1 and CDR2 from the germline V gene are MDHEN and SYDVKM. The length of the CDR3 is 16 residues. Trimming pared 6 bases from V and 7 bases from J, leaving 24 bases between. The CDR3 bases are TGTGCCAGCAGCCCCGGGGGGACCGCTTGGGAGAGTGGCTACACCTTC. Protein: CASSPGGTAWESGYTF.

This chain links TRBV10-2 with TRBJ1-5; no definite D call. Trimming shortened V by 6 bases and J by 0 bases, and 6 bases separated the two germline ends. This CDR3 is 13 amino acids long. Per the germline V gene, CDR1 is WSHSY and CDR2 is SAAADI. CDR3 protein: CASRENSNQPQHF. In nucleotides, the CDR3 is TGCGCCAGCAGGGAGAATAGCAATCAGCCCCAGCATTTT.